Detailed here is one T cell receptor (beta chain). The antigen this receptor binds is unknown. One base away there is no much larger clone; base qualities are not given. Patients with a history of autoimmune disease or receiving systemic immunosuppression were excluded from the trial. Peripheral blood for TCR sequencing was drawn from every dose cohort at baseline, at cycle 4 day 1 and at cycle 7 day 1. The samples were taken from a phase I, first-in-human, multicenter, open-label dose-escalation trial of ivuxolimab. Adults with locally advanced or metastatic head and neck squamous cell, hepatocellular, melanoma or renal cell carcinoma were enrolled in the trial. Before TCR sequencing, CD4+ T cells and CD8+ T cells from peripheral blood were sorted into separate populations. This sample stems from a study of OX40 agonist ivuxolimab in advanced cancers. For the study in its entirety: Ivuxolimab was an agonistic, fully human IgG2 monoclonal antibody directed against OX40 (CD134), a costimulatory receptor. The monotherapy dose-escalation portion (N = 52 patients) of the phase I ivuxolimab trial is reported in the paper. Prior anti-PD-1, anti-PD-L1 or anti-CTLA-4 therapy was permitted, and checkpoint inhibitors had been received by more than 35% of dose-escalation patients. Of the 52 patients in dose escalation, 19 had hepatocellular carcinoma, roughly 15 had melanoma, 9 had renal cell carcinoma and 9 had head and neck cancer. Three dose-escalation patients achieved partial responses, one with hepatocellular carcinoma and two with cutaneous melanoma. The dose-escalation cohort was 82.7% male with a mean age of about 60 years, ranging from 23 to 79. Intravenous ivuxolimab was administered to patients every 2 weeks at six dose levels: 0.01, 0.1, 0.3, 1.5, 3 and 10 mg/kg. Peripheral TCRbeta sequencing was intended to test whether TCR sequence diversity was altered and clonal T-cell expansion was caused by ivuxolimab. Overall results and qualifications from the work: Low levels of normalized T-cell clonal expansion were also seen in some nonresponding patients. On average, CD8+ T cells showed more expanded clones than CD4+ T cells after ivuxolimab. Antigen specificity was not determined for the clonally expanded peripheral T cells. In the 0.1-3.0 mg/kg groups, partial responders were among the patients with the lowest normalized peripheral clonal expansion, particularly in CD8+ T cells. At doses of 0.1 to 3.0 mg/kg, clonal expansion of both CD4+ and CD8+ T cells in blood was seen between baseline and week 6.

Genomic DNA was isolated from the sorted cells so that the TCRbeta CDR3 region could be sequenced. The immunoSEQ Assay was used for sequencing of TCRbeta CDR3 regions. This immuneACCESS table, as held by TCRdb, lists in-frame sequences with V and J called but not all clones. Of the missing ones, under half trace to an unresolved V gene in checked studies; the others have no known cause. Recorded for this sample are about 22,000 clones; around 80% of them occurred a single time. The top ten clones comprise 35% to 40% of the sample. The sequence came from an adult with an advanced solid tumor such as melanoma, head and neck, liver or kidney cancer. The sequences come from CD4+ or CD8+ T cells sorted from blood, collected in a trial of the OX40 agonist ivuxolimab.

The sequence in DNA is TGTGCCATCAGGGGGCCGAACTATGGCTACACCTTC. It encodes CAIRGPNYGYTF. The sequence joins TRBV10-3 to TRBJ1-2; the D gene is possibly TRBD1, with 5 bases matching. At the junction V is shortened by 6 bases and J by 2 bases, with 7 bases in between. Inclusive of the bounding cysteine and phenylalanine, the CDR3 is 12 residues long. Kept here is only the CDR3 DNA, which spans 36 bases and is read in frame from base 1. CDR1 and CDR2 are read off the germline V gene as ENHRY and SYGVKD.